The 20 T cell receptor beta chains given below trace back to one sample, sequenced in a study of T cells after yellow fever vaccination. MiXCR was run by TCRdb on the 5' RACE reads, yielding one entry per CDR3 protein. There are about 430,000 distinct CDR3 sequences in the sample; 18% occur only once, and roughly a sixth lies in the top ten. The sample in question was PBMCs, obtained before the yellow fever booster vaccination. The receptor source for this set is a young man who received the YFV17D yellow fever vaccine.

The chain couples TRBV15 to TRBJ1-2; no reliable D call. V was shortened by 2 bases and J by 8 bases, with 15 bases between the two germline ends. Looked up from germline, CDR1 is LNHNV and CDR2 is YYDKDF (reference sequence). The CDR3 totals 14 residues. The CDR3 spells CATSRQDDYGGYTF. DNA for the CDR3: TGTGCCACCAGCAGACAGGACGACTATGGCGGCTACACCTTC.

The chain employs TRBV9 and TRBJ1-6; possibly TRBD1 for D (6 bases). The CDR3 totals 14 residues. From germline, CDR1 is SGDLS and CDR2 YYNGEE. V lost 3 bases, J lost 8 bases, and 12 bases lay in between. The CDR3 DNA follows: TGTGCCAGCAGCGAGGGGGGGGGTTATTCACCCCTCCACTTT. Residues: CASSEGGGYSPLHF.

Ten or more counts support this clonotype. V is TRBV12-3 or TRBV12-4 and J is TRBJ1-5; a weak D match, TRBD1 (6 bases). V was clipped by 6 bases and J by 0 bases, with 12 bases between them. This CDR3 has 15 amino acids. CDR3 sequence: CASRSGVYSNQPQHF. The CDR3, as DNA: TGTGCCAGCAGATCAGGGGTCTATAGCAATCAGCCCCAGCATTTT.

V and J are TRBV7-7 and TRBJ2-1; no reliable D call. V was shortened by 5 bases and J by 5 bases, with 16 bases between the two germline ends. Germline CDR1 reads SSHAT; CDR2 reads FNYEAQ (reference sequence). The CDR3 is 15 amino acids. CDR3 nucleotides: TGTGCCAGCAGCCCCGGAGTCCGGAGAAACAATGAGCAGTTCTTC. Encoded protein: CASSPGVRRNNEQFF.

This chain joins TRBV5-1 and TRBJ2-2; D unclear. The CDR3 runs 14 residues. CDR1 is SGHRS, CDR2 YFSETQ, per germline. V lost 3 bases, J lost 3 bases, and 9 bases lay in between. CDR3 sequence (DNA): TGCGCCAGCAGCTCAAACGTGGACACCGGGGAGCTGTTTTTT. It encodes CASSSNVDTGELFF.

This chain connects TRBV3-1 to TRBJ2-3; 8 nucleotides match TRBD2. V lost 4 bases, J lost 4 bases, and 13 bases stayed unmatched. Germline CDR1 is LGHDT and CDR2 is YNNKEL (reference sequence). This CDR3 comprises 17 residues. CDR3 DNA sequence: TGTGCCAGCAGCCGGCGTCACGGGGGGGCCTCGGCAGATACGCAGTATTTT. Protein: CASSRRHGGASADTQYF.

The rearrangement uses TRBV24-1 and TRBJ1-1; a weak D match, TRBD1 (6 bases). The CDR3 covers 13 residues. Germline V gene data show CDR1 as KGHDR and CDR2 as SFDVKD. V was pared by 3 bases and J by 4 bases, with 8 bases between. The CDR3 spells CATSDEGGTEAFF. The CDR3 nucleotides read TGTGCCACCAGTGATGAAGGGGGCACTGAAGCTTTCTTT.

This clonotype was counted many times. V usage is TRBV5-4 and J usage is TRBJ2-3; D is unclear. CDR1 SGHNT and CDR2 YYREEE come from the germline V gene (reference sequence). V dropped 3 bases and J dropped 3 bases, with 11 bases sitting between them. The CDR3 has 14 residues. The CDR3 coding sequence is TGTGCCAGCAGCTCGGGCTCCTCGACAGATACGCAGTATTTT. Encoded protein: CASSSGSSTDTQYF.

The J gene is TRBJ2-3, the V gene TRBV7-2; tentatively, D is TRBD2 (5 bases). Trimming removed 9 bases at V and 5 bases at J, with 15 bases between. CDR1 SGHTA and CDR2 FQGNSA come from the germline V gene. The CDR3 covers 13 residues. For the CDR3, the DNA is TGTGCCAGTACCTTAGAGGGCAGAGATACGCAGTATTTT. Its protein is CASTLEGRDTQYF.

CDR3 sequence: CASSLGQGQAFF. Here the CDR3 DNA reads TGCGCCAGCAGCTTGGGGCAGGGCCAAGCTTTCTTT. The rearrangement links TRBV5-1 to TRBJ1-1; D is possibly TRBD1 (5 bases). V lost 0 bases to trimming and J lost 9 bases, with 9 bases between them. Germline V lookup: CDR1 SGHRS, CDR2 YFSETQ. The CDR3 consists of 12 residues. The variable domain in full, with the rest retrieved from reference TRBV5-1 and TRBJ1-1, is KAGVTQTPRYLIKTRGQQVTLSCSPISGHRSVSWYQQTPGQGLQFLFEYFSETQRNKGNFPGRFSGRQFSNSRSEMNVSTLELGDSALYLCASSLGQGQAFFGQGTRLTVV.

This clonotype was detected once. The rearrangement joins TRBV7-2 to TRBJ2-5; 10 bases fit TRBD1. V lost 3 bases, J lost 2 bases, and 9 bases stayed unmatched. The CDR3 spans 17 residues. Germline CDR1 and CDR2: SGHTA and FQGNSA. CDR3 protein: CASSLGISGQGQETQYF. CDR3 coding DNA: TGTGCCAGCAGCTTGGGAATATCGGGACAGGGGCAAGAGACCCAGTACTTC.

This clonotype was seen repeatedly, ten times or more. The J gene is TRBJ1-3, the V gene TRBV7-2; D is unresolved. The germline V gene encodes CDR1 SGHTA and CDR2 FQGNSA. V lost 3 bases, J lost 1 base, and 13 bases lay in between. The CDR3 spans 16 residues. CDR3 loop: CASSFVAGLSGNTIYF. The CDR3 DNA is TGTGCCAGCAGCTTCGTGGCGGGCTTATCTGGAAACACCATATATTTT.

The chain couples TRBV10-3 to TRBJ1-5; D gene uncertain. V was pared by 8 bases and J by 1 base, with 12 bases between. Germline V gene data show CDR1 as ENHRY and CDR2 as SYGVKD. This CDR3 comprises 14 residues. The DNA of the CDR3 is TGTGCCATCGGACCAGACGGGAGCAATCAGCCCCAGCATTTT. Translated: CAIGPDGSNQPQHF.

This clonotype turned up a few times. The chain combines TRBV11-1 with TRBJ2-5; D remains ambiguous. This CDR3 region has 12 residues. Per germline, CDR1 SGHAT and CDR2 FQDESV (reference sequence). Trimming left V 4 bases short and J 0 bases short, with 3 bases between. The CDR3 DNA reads TGTGCCAGCAGCTGGTACCAAGAGACCCAGTACTTC. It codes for CASSWYQETQYF.

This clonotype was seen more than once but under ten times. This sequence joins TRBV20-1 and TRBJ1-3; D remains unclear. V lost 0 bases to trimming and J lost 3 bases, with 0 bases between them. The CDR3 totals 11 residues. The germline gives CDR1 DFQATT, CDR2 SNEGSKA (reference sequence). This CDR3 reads CSARDGNTIYF. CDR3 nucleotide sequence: TGCAGTGCTAGAGATGGAAACACCATATATTTT.

CDR3 nucleotide sequence: TGTGCCAGCAACCAGGACGGAAGCTCCTACGAGCAGTACGTC. Amino acids: CASNQDGSSYEQYV. The V call is TRBV6-1, the J call TRBJ2-7, with unresolved D. This CDR3 contains 14 residues. CDR1 is MNHNS and CDR2 is SASEGT in the germline V gene. Trimming cost V 7 bases and J 0 bases, with 13 bases left between them.

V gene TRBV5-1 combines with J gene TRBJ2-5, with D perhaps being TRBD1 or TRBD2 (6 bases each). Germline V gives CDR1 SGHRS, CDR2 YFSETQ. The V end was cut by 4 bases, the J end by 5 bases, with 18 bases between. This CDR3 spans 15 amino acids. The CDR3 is CASSGEGGSTETQYF. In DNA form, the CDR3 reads TGCGCCAGCAGCGGGGAAGGGGGGTCGACGGAGACCCAGTACTTC.

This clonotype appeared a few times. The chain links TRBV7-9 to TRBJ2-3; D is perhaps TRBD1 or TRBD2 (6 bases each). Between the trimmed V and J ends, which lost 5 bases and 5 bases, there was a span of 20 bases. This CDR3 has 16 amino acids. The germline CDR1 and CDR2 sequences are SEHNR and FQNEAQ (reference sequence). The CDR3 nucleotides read TGTGCCAGCAGCCTACCCCCGGGGGCGCCGGGAGATACGCAGTATTTT. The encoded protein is CASSLPPGAPGDTQYF.

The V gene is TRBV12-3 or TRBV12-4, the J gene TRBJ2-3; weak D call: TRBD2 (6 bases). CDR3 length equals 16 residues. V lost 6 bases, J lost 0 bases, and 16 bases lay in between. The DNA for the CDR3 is TGTGCCAGCAGGTTTCGGCGGGGTGCTAGCACAGATACGCAGTATTTT. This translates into CASRFRRGASTDTQYF.

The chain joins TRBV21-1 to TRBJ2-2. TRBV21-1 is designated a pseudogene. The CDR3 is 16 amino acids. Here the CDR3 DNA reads TGTGCCAGCAGCAAACGCGCGGTAGAGAACACCGGGGAGCTGTTTTTT. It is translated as CASSKRAVENTGELFF.